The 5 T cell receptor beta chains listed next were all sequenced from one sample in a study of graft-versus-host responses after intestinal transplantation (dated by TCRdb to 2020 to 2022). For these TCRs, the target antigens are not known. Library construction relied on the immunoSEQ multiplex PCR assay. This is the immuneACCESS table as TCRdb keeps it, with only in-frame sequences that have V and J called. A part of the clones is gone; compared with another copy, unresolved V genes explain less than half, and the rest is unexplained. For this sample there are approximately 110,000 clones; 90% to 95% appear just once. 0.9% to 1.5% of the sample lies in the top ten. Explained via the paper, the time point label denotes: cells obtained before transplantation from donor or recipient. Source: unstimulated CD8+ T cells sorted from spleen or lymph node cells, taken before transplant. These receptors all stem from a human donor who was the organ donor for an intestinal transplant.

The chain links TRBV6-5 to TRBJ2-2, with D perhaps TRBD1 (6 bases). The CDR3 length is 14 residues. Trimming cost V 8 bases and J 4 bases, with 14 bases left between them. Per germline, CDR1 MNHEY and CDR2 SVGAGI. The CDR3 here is CASEKQGATGELFF. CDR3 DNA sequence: TGTGCCAGCGAAAAACAGGGTGCCACCGGGGAGCTGTTTTTT.

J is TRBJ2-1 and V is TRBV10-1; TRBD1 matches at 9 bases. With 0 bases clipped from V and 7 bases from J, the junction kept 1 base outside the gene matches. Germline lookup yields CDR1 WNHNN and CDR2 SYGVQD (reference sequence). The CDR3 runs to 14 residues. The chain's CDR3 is CASSESGTGNEQFF. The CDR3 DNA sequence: TGCGCCAGCAGTGAGTCCGGGACAGGGAATGAGCAGTTCTTC.

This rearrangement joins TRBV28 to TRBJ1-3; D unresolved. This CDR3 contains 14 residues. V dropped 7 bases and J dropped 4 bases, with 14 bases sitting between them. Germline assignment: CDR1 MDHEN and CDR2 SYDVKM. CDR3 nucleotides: TGTGCCAGCACCCTGACACTGCTGGGAAACACCATATATTTT. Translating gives CASTLTLLGNTIYF.

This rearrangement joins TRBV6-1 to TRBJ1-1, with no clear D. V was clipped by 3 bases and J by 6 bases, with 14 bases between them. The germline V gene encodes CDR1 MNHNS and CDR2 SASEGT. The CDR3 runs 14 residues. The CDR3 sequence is CASSDLGGGAEAFF. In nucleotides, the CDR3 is TGTGCCAGCAGTGATCTGGGAGGAGGCGCTGAAGCTTTCTTT.

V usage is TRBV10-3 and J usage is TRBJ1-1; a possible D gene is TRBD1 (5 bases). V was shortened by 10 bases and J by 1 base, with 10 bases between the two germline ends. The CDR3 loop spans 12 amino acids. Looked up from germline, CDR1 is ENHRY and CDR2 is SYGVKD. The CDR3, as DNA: TGTGCCACGGGGGGTCCGAACACTGAAGCTTTCTTT. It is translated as CATGGPNTEAFF.